A selection of T cell receptor beta chains follows, all from one sample in a study of blood T cell repertoires in COVID-19. TCRdb's table, derived via immunoSEQ multiplex PCR, lists solely in-frame clones and lacks some. The table has over 100,000 clones, roughly 75% seen once. Specimen: peripheral blood. The origin of the receptors is a man aged 55-75 years with active or convalescent COVID-19. CDR3s include the opening cysteine and the closing phenylalanine or tryptophan. Each record gives: V gene, J gene, clone size, D gene, CDR3 protein, CDR3 DNA. D genes are given only for firm matches. Rows may omit the clone size; those that give it use once, few, many or a size class.

>TRBV6-6|TRBJ2-5|NA|NA
CASSEKGGETQYF
TGTGCCAGCAGCGAGAAGGGCGGGGAGACCCAGTACTTC
>TRBV5-1|TRBJ2-3|few|TRBD2
CATSGGTSRTDTQYF
TGCGCCACTTCAGGGGGGACTAGCCGCACAGATACGCAGTATTTT
>TRBV2|TRBJ2-5|NA|NA
CASSALSSSETQYF
TGTGCCAGCAGTGCCCTATCTAGCAGTGAGACCCAGTACTTC
>TRBV10-3|TRBJ2-3|NA|TRBD2
CAIMGGDTQYF
TGTGCCATCATGGGGGGGGATACGCAGTATTTT
>TRBV7-2|TRBJ2-2|NA|TRBD2
CASSSFSGRAAGELFF
TGTGCCAGCAGCTCGTTTAGCGGGAGGGCCGCCGGGGAGCTGTTTTTT
>TRBV28|TRBJ1-2|NA|NA
CASTLGGGYTF
TGTGCCAGCACCCTCGGAGGGGGCTACACCTTC
>TRBV19|TRBJ1-4|once|NA
CASSSSGANEKLFF
TGTGCCAGTAGTTCGTCCGGGGCTAATGAAAAACTGTTTTTT
>TRBV4-3|TRBJ2-1|once|TRBD2
CASSQDTGLAGGRNEQFF
TGCGCCAGCAGCCAAGATACGGGTCTAGCGGGAGGTCGCAATGAGCAGTTCTTC
>TRBV5-6|TRBJ2-5|NA|NA
CASSAGRLMAQYF
TGTGCCAGCAGCGCGGGACGGCTTATGGCCCAGTACTTC
>TRBV27|TRBJ2-1|NA|NA
CASRQNRVEQFF
TGTGCCAGCCGGCAAAACAGGGTAGAGCAGTTCTTC
>TRBV7-8|TRBJ1-3|NA|NA
CASSLDPGSGNTIYF
TGTGCCAGCAGCTTGGATCCGGGATCGGGAAACACCATATATTTT
>TRBV19|TRBJ1-5|once|TRBD1
CASMPGGFWNIGNQPQHF
TGTGCCAGTATGCCAGGGGGCTTTTGGAATATTGGCAATCAGCCCCAGCATTTT
>TRBV3-1/TRBV3-2|TRBJ2-2|few|TRBD2
CASSPPPRLAEINTGELFF
TGTGCCAGCAGCCCCCCCCCGAGACTAGCGGAAATAAACACCGGGGAGCTGTTTTTT
>TRBV9|TRBJ2-7|few|NA
CASSPRAAGGTYEQYF
TGTGCCAGCAGCCCTAGGGCCGCAGGGGGGACCTACGAGCAGTACTTC
>TRBV11-3|TRBJ1-1|NA|NA
CASSLEGNTEAFF
TGTGCCAGCAGCTTGGAGGGAAACACTGAAGCTTTCTTT
>TRBV28|TRBJ2-1|NA|NA
CASSFGSNNEQFF
TGTGCCAGCAGTTTCGGTTCCAACAATGAGCAGTTCTTC
>TRBV10-3|TRBJ1-1|NA|NA
CAISESRGMNTEAFF
TGTGCCATCAGTGAGTCTCGGGGGATGAACACTGAAGCTTTCTTT
>TRBV18|TRBJ2-5|few|NA
CASSPGRVETQYF
TGTGCCAGCTCACCAGGCAGGGTTGAGACCCAGTACTTC
>TRBV7-9|TRBJ1-2|NA|NA
CATTVRTNYGYTF
TGTGCCACTACGGTCCGGACAAACTATGGCTACACCTTC
>TRBV20-1|TRBJ2-7|NA|NA
CSARDEGSYEQYF
TGCAGTGCTCGTGATGAGGGCTCCTACGAGCAGTACTTC
>TRBV19|TRBJ2-3|NA|TRBD2
CASSGTSGSGDTQYF
TGTGCCAGTAGTGGGACTAGCGGGAGTGGAGATACGCAGTATTTT
>TRBV9|TRBJ1-1|NA|NA
CASSVGDRLNTEAFF
TGTGCCAGCAGCGTAGGCGACAGATTGAACACTGAAGCTTTCTTT
>TRBV28|TRBJ1-2|NA|NA
CASMSDRRNNYGYTF
TGTGCCAGTATGTCCGACAGGCGCAATAACTATGGCTACACCTTC
>TRBV9|TRBJ2-5|NA|TRBD2
CASSVGTSGAGETQYF
TGTGCCAGCAGCGTAGGGACTAGCGGGGCGGGTGAGACCCAGTACTTC
>TRBV2|TRBJ2-3|NA|TRBD2
CASKGGTSKSDTQYF
TGTGCCAGCAAAGGCGGGACTAGTAAGTCAGATACGCAGTATTTT
>TRBV7-9|TRBJ2-7|NA|NA
CASSLVTAATYEQYF
TGTGCCAGCAGCTTAGTTACGGCAGCGACCTACGAGCAGTACTTC
>TRBV6-5|TRBJ2-6|NA|TRBD1
CASSYKTGAGANVLTF
TGTGCCAGCAGTTACAAGACAGGGGCTGGGGCCAACGTCCTGACTTTC
>TRBV2|TRBJ2-3|few|TRBD2
CASGYSSGGADTQYF
TGTGCCAGCGGGTATTCTAGCGGGGGGGCAGATACGCAGTATTTT
>TRBV3-1/TRBV3-2|TRBJ2-7|NA|NA
CASSPGVVYEQYF
TGTGCCAGCAGCCCCGGGGTAGTTTACGAGCAGTACTTC